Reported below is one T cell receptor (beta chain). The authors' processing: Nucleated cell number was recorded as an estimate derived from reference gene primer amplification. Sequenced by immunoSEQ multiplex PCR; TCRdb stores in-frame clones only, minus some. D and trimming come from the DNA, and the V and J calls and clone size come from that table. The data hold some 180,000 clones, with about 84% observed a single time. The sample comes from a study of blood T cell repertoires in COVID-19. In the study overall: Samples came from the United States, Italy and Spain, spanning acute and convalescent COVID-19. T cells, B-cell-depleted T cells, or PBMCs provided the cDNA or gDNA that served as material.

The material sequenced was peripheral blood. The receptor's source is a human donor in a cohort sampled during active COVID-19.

Written as DNA, the CDR3 is TGTGCCAGCAGTTACTCTCGGTATAATTCACCCCTCCACTTT. Protein sequence: CASSYSRYNSPLHF. The chain carries TRBV6-5 and TRBJ1-6; D gene ambiguous. CDR3 length: 14 amino acids. Trimming took 0 bases from V and 4 from J, leaving 4 bases between them. CDR1 and CDR2 (germline): MNHEY, SVGAGI.